Sequencing of this T cell receptor beta chain was carried out in a study of shared T cell receptors in the human thymus. V trimming: 0 bases; J trimming: 0 bases; junction bases outside the gene matches: 15. The CDR3 is made up of 20 amino acids. The germline V gene has CDR1 SGHVS and CDR2 FNYEAQ. This table comes from immunoSEQ multiplex PCR, and its TCRdb copy is limited to in-frame clones, with some not included. The sample records some 640,000 clones, around 87% being singletons. The sample was also linked to a second study, of human thymus T cells. From that second work: During corrective heart surgery, resections were taken, and the thymus tissue came from them.

The sequencing sample was made of thymocytes. V and J are TRBV7-6 and TRBJ2-7; 9 positions agree with TRBD2. The receptor comes from a boy under two years old with a congenital heart defect. As DNA, the CDR3 is TGTGCCAGCAGCTTAGCGCTCAAGCGGGAGGCCCAAGAACACTCCTACGAGCAGTACTTC. Its translation is CASSLALKREAQEHSYEQYF.